Shown below are 2 T cell receptor beta chains from a single sample sequenced in a study of metastatic and nonmetastatic thyroid tumors. Before thyroid surgery, none of the patients had received any treatment. TCRdb reanalyzed the PCR reads with MiXCR. The profile shows roughly 44,000 clones, 24% of them singletons. The sample taken for sequencing was tumor tissue. These receptors were collected from a female donor with papillary thyroid cancer or a benign thyroid nodule (not recorded which). Some clones in this sample may be carry-over from other donors' samples.

The V and J genes are TRBV30 and TRBJ2-2; 8 bases line up with TRBD2. The germline V gene has CDR1 GTSNPN and CDR2 SVGIG (reference sequence). Trimming removed 6 bases from V and 5 bases from J; junction bases left unmatched: 11. The CDR3 spans 15 residues. CDR3 sequence reads: CACPVGAGDTGELFF. CDR3 in DNA: TGTGCCTGCCCCGTGGGAGCGGGAGATACCGGGGAGCTGTTTTTT.

This clone was seen a few times. Germline and junction disagree at one end, which may indicate a read error. This rearrangement joins TRBV29-1 to TRBJ2-1; 8 bases match TRBD2. CDR1 and CDR2 from the germline V gene are SQVTM and ANQGSEA. This CDR3 has 13 amino acids. CDR3: CIVSGMAANEQFF. In nucleotides, the CDR3 is TGCATCGTTAGCGGGATGGCCGCTAATGAGCAGTTCTTC.